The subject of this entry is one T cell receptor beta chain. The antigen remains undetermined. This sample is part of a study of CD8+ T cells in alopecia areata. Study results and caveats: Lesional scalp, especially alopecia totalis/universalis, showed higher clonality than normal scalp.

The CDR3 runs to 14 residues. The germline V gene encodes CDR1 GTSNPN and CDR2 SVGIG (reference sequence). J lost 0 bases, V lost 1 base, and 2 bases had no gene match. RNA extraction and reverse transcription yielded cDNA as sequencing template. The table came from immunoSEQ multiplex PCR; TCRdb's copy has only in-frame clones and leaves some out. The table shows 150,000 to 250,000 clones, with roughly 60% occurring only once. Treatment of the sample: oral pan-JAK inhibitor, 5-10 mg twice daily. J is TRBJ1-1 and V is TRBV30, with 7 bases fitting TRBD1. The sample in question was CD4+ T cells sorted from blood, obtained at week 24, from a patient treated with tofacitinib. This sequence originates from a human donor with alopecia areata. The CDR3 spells CAWSAGQLNTEAFF. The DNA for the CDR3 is TGTGCCTGGAGTGCGGGACAGTTGAACACTGAAGCTTTCTTT. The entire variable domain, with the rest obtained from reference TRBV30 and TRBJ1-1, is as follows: SQTIHQWPATLVQPVGSPLSLECTVEGTSNPNLYWYRQAAGRGLQLLFYSVGIGQISSEVPQNLSASRPQDRQFILSSKKLLLSDSGFYLCAWSAGQLNTEAFFGQGTRLTVV.